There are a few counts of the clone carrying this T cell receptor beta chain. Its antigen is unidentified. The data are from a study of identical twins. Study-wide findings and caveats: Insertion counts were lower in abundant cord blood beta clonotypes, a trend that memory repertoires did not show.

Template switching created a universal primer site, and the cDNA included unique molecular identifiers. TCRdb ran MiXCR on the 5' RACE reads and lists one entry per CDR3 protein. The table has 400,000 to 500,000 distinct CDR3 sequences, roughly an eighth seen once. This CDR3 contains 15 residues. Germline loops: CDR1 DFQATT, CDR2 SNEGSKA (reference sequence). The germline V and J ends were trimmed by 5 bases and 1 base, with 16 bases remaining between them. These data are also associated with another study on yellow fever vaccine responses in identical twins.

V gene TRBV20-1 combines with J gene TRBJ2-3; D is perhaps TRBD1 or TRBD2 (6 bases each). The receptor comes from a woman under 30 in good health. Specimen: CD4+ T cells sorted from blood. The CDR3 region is CSAHPRGPGTDTQYF. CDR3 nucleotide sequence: TGCAGTGCTCACCCCCGGGGGCCTGGCACAGATACGCAGTATTTT.